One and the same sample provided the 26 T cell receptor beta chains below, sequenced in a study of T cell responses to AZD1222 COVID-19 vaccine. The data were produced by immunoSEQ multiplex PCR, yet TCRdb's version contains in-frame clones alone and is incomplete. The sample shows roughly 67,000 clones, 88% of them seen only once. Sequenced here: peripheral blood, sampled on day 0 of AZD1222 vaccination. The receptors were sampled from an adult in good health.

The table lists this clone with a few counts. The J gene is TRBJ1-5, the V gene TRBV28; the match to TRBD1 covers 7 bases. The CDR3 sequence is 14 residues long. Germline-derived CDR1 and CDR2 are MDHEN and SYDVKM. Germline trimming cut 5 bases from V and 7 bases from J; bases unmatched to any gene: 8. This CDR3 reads CASSKTQGRQPQHF. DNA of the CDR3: TGTGCCAGCAGTAAGACACAGGGGCGACAGCCCCAGCATTTT.

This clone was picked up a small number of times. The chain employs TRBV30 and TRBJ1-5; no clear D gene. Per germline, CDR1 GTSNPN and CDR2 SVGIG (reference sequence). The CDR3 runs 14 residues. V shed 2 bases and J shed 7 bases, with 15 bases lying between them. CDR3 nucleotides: TGTGCCTGGAGTCGGAGGCTGGCTTGGCAGCCCCAGCATTTT. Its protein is CAWSRRLAWQPQHF.

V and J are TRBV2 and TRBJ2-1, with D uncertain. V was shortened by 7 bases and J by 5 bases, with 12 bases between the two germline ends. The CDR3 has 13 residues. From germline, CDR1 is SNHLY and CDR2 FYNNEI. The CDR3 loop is CASKWQTNNEQFF. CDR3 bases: TGTGCCAGCAAGTGGCAGACCAACAATGAGCAGTTCTTC.

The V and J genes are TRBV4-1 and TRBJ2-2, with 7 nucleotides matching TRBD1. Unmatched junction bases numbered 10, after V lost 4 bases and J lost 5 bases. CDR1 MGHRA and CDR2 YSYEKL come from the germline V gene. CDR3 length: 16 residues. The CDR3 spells CASSLPGQSFTGELFF. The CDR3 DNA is TGCGCCAGCAGCCTACCGGGACAGTCGTTTACCGGGGAGCTGTTTTTT.

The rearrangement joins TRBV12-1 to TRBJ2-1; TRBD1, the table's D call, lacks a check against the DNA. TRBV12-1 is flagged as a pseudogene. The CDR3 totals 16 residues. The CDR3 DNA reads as TGTGCCAGCAACCTCCCCTCCGGGACAACTCCCAATGAGCAGTTCTTC. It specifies CASNLPSGTTPNEQFF.

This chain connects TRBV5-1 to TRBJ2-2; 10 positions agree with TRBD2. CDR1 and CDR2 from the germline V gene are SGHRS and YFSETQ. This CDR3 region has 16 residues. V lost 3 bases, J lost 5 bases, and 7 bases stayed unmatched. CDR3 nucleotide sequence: TGCGCCAGCAGCTCATTTTCGACTAGCGGGACCGGGGAGCTGTTTTTT. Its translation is CASSSFSTSGTGELFF.

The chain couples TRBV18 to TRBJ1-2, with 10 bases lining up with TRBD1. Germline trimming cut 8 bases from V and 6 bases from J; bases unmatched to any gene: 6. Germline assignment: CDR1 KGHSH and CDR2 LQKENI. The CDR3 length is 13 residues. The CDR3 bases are TGTGCCAGCCCGACAGGGACAGGGGATGGCTACACCTTC. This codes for CASPTGTGDGYTF.

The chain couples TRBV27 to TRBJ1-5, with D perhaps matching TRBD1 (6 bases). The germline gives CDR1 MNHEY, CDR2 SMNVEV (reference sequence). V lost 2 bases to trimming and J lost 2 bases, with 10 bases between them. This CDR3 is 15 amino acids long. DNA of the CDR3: TGTGCCAGCAGTTTAGTTTCAGGGGGCAATCAGCCCCAGCATTTT. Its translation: CASSLVSGGNQPQHF.

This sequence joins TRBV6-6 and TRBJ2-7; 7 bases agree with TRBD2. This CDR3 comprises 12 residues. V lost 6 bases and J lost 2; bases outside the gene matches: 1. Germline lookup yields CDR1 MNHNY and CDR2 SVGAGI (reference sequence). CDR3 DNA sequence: TGTGCCAGCAGCGCGGGAGCCTACGAGCAGTACTTC. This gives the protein CASSAGAYEQYF.

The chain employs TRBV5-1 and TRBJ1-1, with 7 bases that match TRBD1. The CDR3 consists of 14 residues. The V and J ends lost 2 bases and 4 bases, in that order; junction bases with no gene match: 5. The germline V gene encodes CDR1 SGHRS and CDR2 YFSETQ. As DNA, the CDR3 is TGCGCCAGCAGCTTAGACAGGGTGGCCACTGAAGCTTTCTTT. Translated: CASSLDRVATEAFF. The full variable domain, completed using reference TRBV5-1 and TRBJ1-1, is KAGVTQTPRYLIKTRGQQVTLSCSPISGHRSVSWYQQTPGQGLQFLFEYFSETQRNKGNFPGRFSGRQFSNSRSEMNVSTLELGDSALYLCASSLDRVATEAFFGQGTRLTVV.

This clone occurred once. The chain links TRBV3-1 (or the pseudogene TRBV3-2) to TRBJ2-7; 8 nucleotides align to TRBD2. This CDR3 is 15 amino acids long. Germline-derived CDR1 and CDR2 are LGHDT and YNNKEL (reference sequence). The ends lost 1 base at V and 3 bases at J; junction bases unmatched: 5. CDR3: CASSQAPAGDYEQYF. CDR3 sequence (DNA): TGTGCCAGCAGCCAAGCTCCAGCGGGGGACTACGAGCAGTACTTC.

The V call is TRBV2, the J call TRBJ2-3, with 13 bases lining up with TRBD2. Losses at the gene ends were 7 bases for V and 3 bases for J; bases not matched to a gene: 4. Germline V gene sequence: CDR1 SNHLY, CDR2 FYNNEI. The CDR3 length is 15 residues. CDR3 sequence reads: CASIVLAGGTDTQYF. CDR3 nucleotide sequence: TGTGCCAGCATCGTACTAGCGGGGGGGACAGATACGCAGTATTTT.

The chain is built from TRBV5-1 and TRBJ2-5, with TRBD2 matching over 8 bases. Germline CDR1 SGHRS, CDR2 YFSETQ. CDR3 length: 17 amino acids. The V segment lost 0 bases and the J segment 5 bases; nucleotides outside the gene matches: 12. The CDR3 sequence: CASSLAGREGLLETQYF. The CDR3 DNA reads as TGCGCCAGCAGCTTGGCCGGACGGGAGGGCCTACTGGAGACCCAGTACTTC.

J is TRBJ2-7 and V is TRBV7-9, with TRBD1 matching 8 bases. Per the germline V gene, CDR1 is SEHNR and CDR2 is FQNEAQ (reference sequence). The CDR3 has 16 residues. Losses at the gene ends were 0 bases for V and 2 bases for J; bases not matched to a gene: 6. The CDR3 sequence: CASSLAATGATYEQYF. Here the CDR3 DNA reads TGTGCCAGCAGCTTAGCGGCGACAGGGGCCACCTACGAGCAGTACTTC.

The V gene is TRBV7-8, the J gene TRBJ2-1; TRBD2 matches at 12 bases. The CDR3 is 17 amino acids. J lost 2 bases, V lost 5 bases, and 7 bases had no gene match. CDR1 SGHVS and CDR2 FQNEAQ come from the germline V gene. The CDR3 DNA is TGTGCCAGCAGCAACCGACTAGCGGGGGACCCCTACAATGAGCAGTTCTTC. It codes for CASSNRLAGDPYNEQFF.

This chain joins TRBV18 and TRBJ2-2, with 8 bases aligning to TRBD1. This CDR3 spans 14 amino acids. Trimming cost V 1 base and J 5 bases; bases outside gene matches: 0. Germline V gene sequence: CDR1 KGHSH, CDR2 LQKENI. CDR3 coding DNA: TGTGCCAGCTCACCACGGACAGGGACCGGGGAGCTGTTTTTT. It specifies CASSPRTGTGELFF. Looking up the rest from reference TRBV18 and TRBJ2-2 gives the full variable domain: NAGVMQNPRHLVRRRGQEARLRCSPMKGHSHVYWYRQLPEEGLKFMVYLQKENIIDESGMPKERFSAEFPKEGPSILRIQQVVRGDSAAYFCASSPRTGTGELFFGEGSRLTVL.

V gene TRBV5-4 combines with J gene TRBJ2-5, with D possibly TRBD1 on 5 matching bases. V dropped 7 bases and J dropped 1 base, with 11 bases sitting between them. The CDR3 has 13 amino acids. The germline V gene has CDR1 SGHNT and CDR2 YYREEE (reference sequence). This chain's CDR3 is CASEDRGQETQYF. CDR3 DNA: TGTGCCAGCGAAGACAGAGGCCAAGAGACCCAGTACTTC.

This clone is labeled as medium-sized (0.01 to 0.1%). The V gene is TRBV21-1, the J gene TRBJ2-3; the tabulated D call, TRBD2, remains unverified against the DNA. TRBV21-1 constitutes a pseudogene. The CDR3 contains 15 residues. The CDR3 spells CASSKGISGTDTQYF. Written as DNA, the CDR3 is TGTGCCAGCAGCAAGGGGATTAGCGGGACAGATACGCAGTATTTT.

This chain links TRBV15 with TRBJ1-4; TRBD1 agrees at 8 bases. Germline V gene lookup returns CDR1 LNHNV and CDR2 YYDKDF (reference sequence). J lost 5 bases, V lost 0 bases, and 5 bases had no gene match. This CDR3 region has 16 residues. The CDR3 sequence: CATSRDPRTGNEKLFF. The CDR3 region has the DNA TGTGCCACCAGCAGAGATCCCCGGACAGGGAATGAAAAACTGTTTTTT.

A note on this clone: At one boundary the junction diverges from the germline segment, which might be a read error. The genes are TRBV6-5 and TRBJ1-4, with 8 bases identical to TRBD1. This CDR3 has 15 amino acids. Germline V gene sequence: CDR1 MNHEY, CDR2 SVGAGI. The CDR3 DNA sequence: TGTGCCAGCAGTTACTCGAGACAGGGGAATGGAAAACTGTTTTTT. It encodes CASSYSRQGNGKLFF.

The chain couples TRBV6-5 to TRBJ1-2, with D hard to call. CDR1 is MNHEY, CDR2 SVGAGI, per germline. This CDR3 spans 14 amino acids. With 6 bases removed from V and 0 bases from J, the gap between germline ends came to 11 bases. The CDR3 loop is CASSGVTSNYGYTF. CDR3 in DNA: TGTGCCAGCAGCGGGGTAACCTCTAACTATGGCTACACCTTC.

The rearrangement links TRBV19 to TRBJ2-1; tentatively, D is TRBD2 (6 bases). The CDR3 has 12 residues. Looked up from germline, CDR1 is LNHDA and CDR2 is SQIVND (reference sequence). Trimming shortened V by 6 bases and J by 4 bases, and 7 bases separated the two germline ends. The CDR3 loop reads CASSGGYNEQFF. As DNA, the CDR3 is TGTGCCAGTAGCGGGGGTTACAATGAGCAGTTCTTC.

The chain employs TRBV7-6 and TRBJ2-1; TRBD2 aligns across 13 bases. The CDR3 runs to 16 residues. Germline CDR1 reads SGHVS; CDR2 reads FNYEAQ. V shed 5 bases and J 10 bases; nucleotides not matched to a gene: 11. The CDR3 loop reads CASSPLTSGGMEEQFF. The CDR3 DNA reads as TGTGCCAGCAGCCCATTGACTAGCGGGGGGATGGAGGAGCAGTTCTTC.

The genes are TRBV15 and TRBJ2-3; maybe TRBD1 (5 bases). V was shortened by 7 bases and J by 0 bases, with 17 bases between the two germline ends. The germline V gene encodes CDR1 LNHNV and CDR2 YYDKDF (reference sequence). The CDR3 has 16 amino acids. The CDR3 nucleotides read TGTGCCACCACCAAGGGGCATTCTAAAAGCACAGATACGCAGTATTTT. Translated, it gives CATTKGHSKSTDTQYF.

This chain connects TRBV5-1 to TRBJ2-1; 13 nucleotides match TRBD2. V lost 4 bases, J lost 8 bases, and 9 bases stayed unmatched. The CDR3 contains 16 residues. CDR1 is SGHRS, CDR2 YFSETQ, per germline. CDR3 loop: CASSPTSLAGGHEQFF. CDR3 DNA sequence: TGCGCCAGCAGCCCGACTTCACTAGCGGGGGGGCATGAGCAGTTCTTC.

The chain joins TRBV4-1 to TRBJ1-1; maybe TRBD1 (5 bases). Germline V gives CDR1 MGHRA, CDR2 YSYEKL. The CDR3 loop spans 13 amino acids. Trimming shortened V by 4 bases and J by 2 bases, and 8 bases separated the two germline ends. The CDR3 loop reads CASSLQANTEAFF. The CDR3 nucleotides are TGCGCCAGCAGCCTACAGGCAAACACTGAAGCTTTCTTT.